A single sample gave rise to the 17 T cell receptor beta chains below, sequenced in a study of blood T cells in healthy people across ages (dated by TCRdb to between 2014 and 2016). Library preparation used 5' RACE. Reads for this sample came from an Illumina HiSeq 2500. A second about 7 to 11 cycle PCR used a sample-barcoded 5' primer and a J-beta primer mix. TCRdb redid the processing of the public reads, applying fastp at Q25 and MiXCR, and retained in-frame beta chains. Rows are combined by CDR3 protein, so each entry shows the most common genes and DNA. Recorded for this sample are around 1,600,000 distinct CDR3 sequences; less than 45% of them occurred a single time. Of the sample, less than 5% is held by the ten largest clones. The specimen was blood. These receptors were obtained from a woman between 18 and 29 years old in good health.

J is TRBJ1-1 and V is TRBV25-1; weak D call: TRBD1 (6 bases). The germline V and J ends were trimmed by 6 bases and 6 bases, with 14 bases remaining between them. Germline assignment: CDR1 MGHDK and CDR2 SYGVNS. CDR3 length: 13 amino acids. Here the CDR3 reads CASRGANGAEAFF. DNA for the CDR3: TGTGCCAGCAGGGGGGCGAACGGGGCTGAAGCTTTCTTT.

This clonotype appeared a single time. The gene calls are TRBV7-2 and TRBJ1-2; 8 nucleotides match TRBD1. Germline V gene sequence: CDR1 SGHTA, CDR2 FQGNSA. After removal of 7 bases from V and 7 bases from J, the junction contained 8 bases not matched to a gene. This CDR3 spans 13 amino acids. CDR3 in DNA: TGTGCCAGCACCTCGTCAGGGGGCCTTGGCTACACCTTC. This codes for CASTSSGGLGYTF. The whole variable domain, remainder taken from reference TRBV7-2 and TRBJ1-2, is GAGVSQSPSNKVTEKGKDVELRCDPISGHTALYWYRQSLGQGLEFLIYFQGNSAPDKSGLPSDRFSAERTGGSVSTLTIQRTQQEDSAVYLCASTSSGGLGYTFGSGTRLTVV.

This clonotype has a handful of counts. The chain is built from TRBV6-5 and TRBJ1-1; D ambiguous. The length of the CDR3 is 13 residues. The V gene lost 4 bases and the J gene lost 5 bases, with 11 bases spanning the gap. Per germline, CDR1 MNHEY and CDR2 SVGAGI. The CDR3 DNA follows: TGTGCCAGCAGTTCTTATGGGGTGACTGAAGCTTTCTTT. Translating it yields CASSSYGVTEAFF.

This rearrangement joins TRBV29-1 to TRBJ1-4; D remains ambiguous. Per germline, CDR1 SQVTM and CDR2 ANQGSEA. Trimming took off 6 bases at V and 5 bases at J, with 13 bases between the two ends. The CDR3 is 13 amino acids. In DNA, the CDR3 is TGCAGCGTCGTCCGGGGTCCCAATGAAAAACTGTTTTTT. Translating it yields CSVVRGPNEKLFF. The whole variable domain, remainder taken from reference TRBV29-1 and TRBJ1-4, is SAVISQKPSRDICQRGTSLTIQCQVDSQVTMMFWYRQQPGQSLTLIATANQGSEATYESGFVIDKFPISRPNLTFSTLTVSNMSPEDSSIYLCSVVRGPNEKLFFGSGTQLSVL.

The J gene is TRBJ2-7, the V gene TRBV6-2 or TRBV6-3; D is possibly TRBD1 (5 bases). CDR3 length: 14 residues. Trimming cost V 2 bases and J 7 bases, with 15 bases left between them. The germline V gene has CDR1 MNHEY and CDR2 SVGEGT. The CDR3 DNA reads as TGTGCCAGCAGTTACGGGGCAGTTGTAAATGAGCAGTACTTC. Its protein product is CASSYGAVVNEQYF.

This clonotype showed up just a few times. The chain uses TRBV11-2 and TRBJ2-4; tentatively, D is TRBD1 or TRBD2 (5 bases each). The tail of the sequence fits TRBJ2-7 better, so the J call may be wrong. Germline V gene lookup returns CDR1 SGHAT and CDR2 FQNNGV. CDR3 size: 15 residues. The CDR3: CASSQPRLGAYEQYF. The CDR3 region has the DNA TGTGCCAGCAGCCAACCACGCCTGGGGGCCTACGAGCAGTACTTC.

This clonotype was counted a few times. The chain uses TRBV7-9 and TRBJ1-6; 8 positions match TRBD1. V lost 6 bases and J lost 6; bases outside the gene matches: 10. The CDR3 covers 16 residues. Germline CDR1 and CDR2: SEHNR and FQNEAQ (reference sequence). Written as DNA, the CDR3 is TGTGCCAGCAGATATGGAATCAGGGGGCTTAATTCACCCCTCCACTTT. Translation: CASRYGIRGLNSPLHF.

This chain connects TRBV20-1 to TRBJ2-3, with D hard to call. This CDR3 has 12 residues. Germline V gene data show CDR1 as DFQATT and CDR2 as SNEGSKA (reference sequence). Trimming removed 0 bases at V and 4 bases at J, with 5 bases between. The CDR3 reads CSARELADTQYF. The CDR3 region has the DNA TGCAGTGCTAGAGAACTCGCAGATACGCAGTATTTT.

The rearrangement joins TRBV28 to TRBJ1-6, with D possibly being TRBD1 (5 bases). Germline assignment: CDR1 MDHEN and CDR2 SYDVKM. V lost 4 bases and J 10 bases, leaving 23 bases between the germline ends. The CDR3 is made up of 17 amino acids. The CDR3 region has the DNA TGTGCCAGCAGTTCCCCAGGGTCCTCACCCATGGGGTCACCCCTCCACTTT. This sequence encodes CASSSPGSSPMGSPLHF.

The chain couples TRBV6-5 to TRBJ2-1; TRBD1 is a possible D gene (8 bases). The CDR3 is 15 amino acids. Germline lookup yields CDR1 MNHEY and CDR2 SVGAGI. With 0 bases removed from V and 13 bases from J, the gap between germline ends came to 19 bases. The CDR3 sequence: CASSYSQGGKETQFF. As DNA, the CDR3 is TGTGCCAGCAGTTACTCACAGGGGGGGAAAGAGACCCAGTTCTTC.

The J gene is TRBJ1-2, the V gene TRBV29-1; the match to TRBD1 covers 7 bases. Germline assignment: CDR1 SQVTM and CDR2 ANQGSEA. The CDR3 runs to 15 residues. The V and J ends lost 1 base and 3 bases, in that order; junction bases with no gene match: 8. The CDR3 is CSVEADRRSHYGYTF. For the CDR3, the DNA is TGCAGCGTTGAAGCGGACAGGAGATCCCACTATGGCTACACCTTC.

This clonotype was detected only once. V gene TRBV5-1 combines with J gene TRBJ2-7; D gene unclear. Trimming stripped 0 bases from V and 7 bases from J, with 11 bases between. Per the germline V gene, CDR1 is SGHRS and CDR2 is YFSETQ. This CDR3 contains 13 residues. CDR3 amino acids: CASSLGDLGEQYF. DNA of the CDR3: TGCGCCAGCAGCTTGGGAGATCTCGGGGAGCAGTACTTC.

The chain carries TRBV6-1 and TRBJ2-2, with D possibly being TRBD1 or TRBD2 (6 bases each). The CDR3 loop spans 12 amino acids. Trimming took off 8 bases at V and 7 bases at J, with 11 bases between the two ends. Germline V gene sequence: CDR1 MNHNS, CDR2 SASEGT. This CDR3 reads CASRGPNGELFF. DNA of the CDR3: TGTGCCAGCCGGGGGCCGAACGGGGAGCTGTTTTTT.

This clonotype was seen a few times. This may be a read error, as it is one base from a much larger clone. The chain links TRBV9 to TRBJ2-5, with a possible D match to TRBD1 (6 bases). The CDR3 loop spans 14 amino acids. V was cut by 2 bases and J by 11 bases, with 19 bases left in between. Germline loops: CDR1 SGDLS, CDR2 YYNGEE. The CDR3 DNA reads as TGTGCCAGCAGCGTTGAAGACAGGTACAATGAGCAGTACTTC. Protein sequence: CASSVEDRYNEQYF.

The rearrangement joins TRBV4-3 to TRBJ2-7; possible D gene TRBD2, 6 bases. This CDR3 contains 15 residues. The germline V gene encodes CDR1 LGHNA and CDR2 YSLEER. V lost 4 bases and J 0 bases, leaving 13 bases between the germline ends. The CDR3 loop is CASSPYSGYSYEQYF. For the CDR3, the DNA is TGCGCCAGCAGCCCGTACAGCGGGTACTCCTACGAGCAGTACTTC.

This clonotype was counted a few times. At one end the junction does not follow the germline gene, possibly because of a read error. The chain recombines TRBV7-7 with TRBJ2-1; D is possibly TRBD1 or TRBD2 (6 bases each). Germline CDR1 and CDR2: SSHAT and FNYEAQ (reference sequence). The CDR3 loop spans 17 amino acids. The CDR3 spells CASSLAPGAFSYNEQFF. The CDR3 DNA reads TGTGCTAGCAGCTTAGCGCCGGGGGCCTTTTCCTACAATGAGCAGTTCTTC.

This clonotype was detected many times. The chain has TRBV7-9 and TRBJ2-1; 9 bases match TRBD1. Germline lookup yields CDR1 SEHNR and CDR2 FQNEAQ (reference sequence). This CDR3 is 15 amino acids long. Trimming removed 6 bases from V and 3 bases from J; junction bases left unmatched: 6. CDR3 coding DNA: TGTGCCAGCAGTTCGGGACAGGGATTCTACAATGAGCAGTTCTTC. It is translated as CASSSGQGFYNEQFF.